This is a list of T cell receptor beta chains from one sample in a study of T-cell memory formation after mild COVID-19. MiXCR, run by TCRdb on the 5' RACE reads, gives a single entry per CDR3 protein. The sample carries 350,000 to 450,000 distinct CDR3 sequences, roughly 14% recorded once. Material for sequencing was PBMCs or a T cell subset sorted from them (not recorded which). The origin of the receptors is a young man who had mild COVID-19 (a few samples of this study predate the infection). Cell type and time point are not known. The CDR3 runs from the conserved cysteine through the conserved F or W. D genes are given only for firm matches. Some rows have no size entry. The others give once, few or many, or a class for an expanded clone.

CDR3nt: TGTGCCAGTAGTTCAGACGGGTCCGGTCAGCCCCAGCATTTT
CDR3aa: CASSSDGSGQPQHF
v_gene: TRBV19
abundance: .
len: 14
d_gene: .
j_gene: TRBJ1-5

CDR3nt: TGTGCCAGCAGCTTGTATCGGACAGGGGACCTCACTGAAGCTTTCTTT
CDR3aa: CASSLYRTGDLTEAFF
v_gene: TRBV5-5
abundance: few
len: 16
d_gene: TRBD1
j_gene: TRBJ1-1

CDR3nt: TGTGCCAGCAGCTTAGCCGGGACTAGCCGCGAGCAGTACTTC
CDR3aa: CASSLAGTSREQYF
v_gene: TRBV7-8
abundance: few
len: 14
d_gene: TRBD2
j_gene: TRBJ2-7

CDR3nt: TGCGCCAGCAGCTTTACTACCACCGGGGAGCTGTTTTTT
CDR3aa: CASSFTTTGELFF
v_gene: TRBV5-1
abundance: .
len: 13
d_gene: .
j_gene: TRBJ2-2

CDR3nt: TGTGCCAGCAGCTTACTACGAAATGAGCAGTTCTTC
CDR3aa: CASSLLRNEQFF
v_gene: TRBV12-3/TRBV12-4
abundance: .
len: 12
d_gene: .
j_gene: TRBJ2-1

CDR3nt: TGTGCCAGCAGCTTAGCAGAAGGGACCGTTAATGGCTACACCTTC
CDR3aa: CASSLAEGTVNGYTF
v_gene: TRBV7-2
abundance: few
len: 15
d_gene: .
j_gene: TRBJ1-2

CDR3nt: TGTGCCAGCAGCGCAGGAGACTTCAATACGCAGTATTTT
CDR3aa: CASSAGDFNTQYF
v_gene: TRBV9
abundance: .
len: 13
d_gene: .
j_gene: TRBJ2-3

CDR3nt: TGCGCCAGCAGCTTGGATGGGGTAACTGAAGCTTTCTTT
CDR3aa: CASSLDGVTEAFF
v_gene: TRBV5-1
abundance: many
len: 13
d_gene: .
j_gene: TRBJ1-1

CDR3nt: TGTGCCAGCAGCCAAGGGGGGGAGGCCGTTGCTAACTATGGCTACACCTTC
CDR3aa: CASSQGGEAVANYGYTF
v_gene: TRBV3-1
abundance: .
len: 17
d_gene: .
j_gene: TRBJ1-2

CDR3nt: TGTGCCAGCAGTTACGACGTGCGGGGCCTCTCTGGAAACACCATATATTTT
CDR3aa: CASSYDVRGLSGNTIYF
v_gene: TRBV6-5
abundance: .
len: 17
d_gene: .
j_gene: TRBJ1-3

CDR3nt: TGTGCCAGCAGTTCAAGGGACGCAACTAATGAAAAACTGTTTTTT
CDR3aa: CASSSRDATNEKLFF
v_gene: TRBV28
abundance: many
len: 15
d_gene: .
j_gene: TRBJ1-4

CDR3nt: TGTGCCAGCAAACACAGGGGAAATGAGCAGTTCTTC
CDR3aa: CASKHRGNEQFF
v_gene: TRBV6-5
abundance: few
len: 12
d_gene: TRBD1
j_gene: TRBJ2-1

CDR3nt: TGCGCCAGCAGCCAAGGGGGGACGGGGGCGAACTATGGCTACACCTTC
CDR3aa: CASSQGGTGANYGYTF
v_gene: TRBV4-1
abundance: few
len: 16
d_gene: .
j_gene: TRBJ1-2

CDR3nt: TGTGCCAGCAGTTACCGTGGGACAGGGTGGGCCTACGAGCAGTACTTC
CDR3aa: CASSYRGTGWAYEQYF
v_gene: TRBV6-5
abundance: few
len: 16
d_gene: TRBD1
j_gene: TRBJ2-7

CDR3nt: TGCGCCAGCAGCTTGGAGACGCGGTCTAGCACAGATACGCAGTATTTT
CDR3aa: CASSLETRSSTDTQYF
v_gene: TRBV5-1
abundance: .
len: 16
d_gene: .
j_gene: TRBJ2-3

CDR3nt: TGTGCCACCAGTGACGGCAGGGGGCCTGGAGATACGCAGTATTTT
CDR3aa: CATSDGRGPGDTQYF
v_gene: TRBV24-1
abundance: .
len: 15
d_gene: TRBD1
j_gene: TRBJ2-3

CDR3nt: TGTGCCAGCAGCCAAACCCCCACAGGCTACTACAATGAGCAGTTCTTC
CDR3aa: CASSQTPTGYYNEQFF
v_gene: TRBV3-1
abundance: .
len: 16
d_gene: .
j_gene: TRBJ2-1

CDR3nt: TGTGCCAGCAGTGAATATTTCAGGGCCGGGGAGCTGTTTTTT
CDR3aa: CASSEYFRAGELFF
v_gene: TRBV25-1
abundance: few
len: 14
d_gene: .
j_gene: TRBJ2-2

CDR3nt: TGTGCCAGCAGCGCCCCTGGGGACAGTTACGGAAACACCATATATTTT
CDR3aa: CASSAPGDSYGNTIYF
v_gene: TRBV9
abundance: few
len: 16
d_gene: TRBD1
j_gene: TRBJ1-3

CDR3nt: TGTGCCAGCAGCGCGACAGGGTACAATGAGCAGTTCTTC
CDR3aa: CASSATGYNEQFF
v_gene: TRBV9
abundance: few
len: 13
d_gene: TRBD1
j_gene: TRBJ2-1

CDR3nt: TGTGCCAGCAGCTTAGTAAGCAGGAACACTGAAGCTTTCTTT
CDR3aa: CASSLVSRNTEAFF
v_gene: TRBV7-2
abundance: .
len: 14
d_gene: .
j_gene: TRBJ1-1

CDR3nt: TGCGCCAGCAGCCAGGTCAGGGGGTCCTATGGCTACACCTTC
CDR3aa: CASSQVRGSYGYTF
v_gene: TRBV4-1
abundance: .
len: 14
d_gene: TRBD1
j_gene: TRBJ1-2

CDR3nt: TGCGCCAGCAGCTTGGTCGCCGCGAACACCGGGGAGCTGTTTTTT
CDR3aa: CASSLVAANTGELFF
v_gene: TRBV5-1
abundance: .
len: 15
d_gene: .
j_gene: TRBJ2-2

CDR3nt: TGCAGTGCTTCGTACAGGGAGGAAAAACTGTTTTTT
CDR3aa: CSASYREEKLFF
v_gene: TRBV20-1
abundance: .
len: 12
d_gene: .
j_gene: TRBJ1-4

CDR3nt: TGTGCCAGCAGCTTAGGGACCGGGACAGATAGCAATCAGCCCCAGCATTTT
CDR3aa: CASSLGTGTDSNQPQHF
v_gene: TRBV11-2
abundance: few
len: 17
d_gene: TRBD1
j_gene: TRBJ1-5

CDR3nt: TGTGCCAGCAACGACAGGACAGGGAACAATGAGCAGTTCTTC
CDR3aa: CASNDRTGNNEQFF
v_gene: TRBV6-2/TRBV6-3
abundance: .
len: 14
d_gene: TRBD1
j_gene: TRBJ2-1

CDR3nt: TGTGCCAGCAGTTTATCATGGCGGAGCCAAGAGACCCAGTACTTC
CDR3aa: CASSLSWRSQETQYF
v_gene: TRBV27
abundance: .
len: 15
d_gene: .
j_gene: TRBJ2-5

CDR3nt: TGCGCCAGCAGCTCCTTTCCTAGCGGGGATTACAATGAGCAGTTCTTC
CDR3aa: CASSSFPSGDYNEQFF
v_gene: TRBV5-1
abundance: few
len: 16
d_gene: TRBD2
j_gene: TRBJ2-1

CDR3nt: TGCGCCAGCAGCCAAGATACGAGGAATTCTTATGAGCAGTTCTTC
CDR3aa: CASSQDTRNSYEQFF
v_gene: TRBV4-3
abundance: many
len: 15
d_gene: .
j_gene: TRBJ2-1

CDR3nt: TGTGCCTGTAGCGGGGAAGAGACCCAGTACTTC
CDR3aa: CACSGEETQYF
v_gene: TRBV7-9
abundance: .
len: 11
d_gene: TRBD2
j_gene: TRBJ2-5

CDR3nt: TGCGCCAGCAGCCAAGATCTGCGGTCCTACGAGCAGTACTTC
CDR3aa: CASSQDLRSYEQYF
v_gene: TRBV4-3
abundance: few
len: 14
d_gene: .
j_gene: TRBJ2-7

CDR3nt: TGTGCCAGCAGCTTGGAGGGGGGTTCGCTGAACACTGAAGCTTTCTTT
CDR3aa: CASSLEGGSLNTEAFF
v_gene: TRBV5-5
abundance: many
len: 16
d_gene: .
j_gene: TRBJ1-1

CDR3nt: TGCGCCAGCAGCCAAGACGACAGTTACAATGAGCAGTTCTTC
CDR3aa: CASSQDDSYNEQFF
v_gene: TRBV4-3
abundance: .
len: 14
d_gene: .
j_gene: TRBJ2-1